The rows below give T cell receptor beta chains drawn from one sample of a study of T cells in Graves' hyperthyroidism and ophthalmopathy. From the multiplex PCR reads, TCRdb called clonotypes with MiXCR, one entry per CDR3 protein. This table has fewer than 600,000 distinct CDR3 sequences, approximately 15% appearing once. The sample consisted of blood. The origin of the receptors is a woman under 30 with Graves' hyperthyroidism. CDR3s include the opening cysteine and the closing phenylalanine or tryptophan. A D gene is named only where the DNA matches it firmly. The size of a clone is reported for some rows only, either as once, few or many, or as a class for expanded clones.

v_gene: TRBV9
j_gene: TRBJ1-5
abundance: few
d_gene: TRBD1
CDR3nt: TGTGCCAGCAGCGTGACAGGGAATGGCAATCAGCCCCAGCATTTT
CDR3aa: CASSVTGNGNQPQHF

v_gene: TRBV12-3/TRBV12-4
j_gene: TRBJ1-1
abundance: many
d_gene: .
CDR3nt: TGTGCCAGCAGTCCCGAAGGTAACACTGAAGCTTTCTTT
CDR3aa: CASSPEGNTEAFF

v_gene: TRBV19
j_gene: TRBJ1-5
abundance: few
d_gene: TRBD1
CDR3nt: TGTGCCAGTAGTGCCCGGGACAGGTTGGGGAGTCAGCCCCAGCATTTT
CDR3aa: CASSARDRLGSQPQHF

v_gene: TRBV29-1
j_gene: TRBJ2-1
abundance: many
d_gene: TRBD2
CDR3nt: TGCAGCGTTCCGGGACTAGTCATCGTTGAGCAGTTCTTC
CDR3aa: CSVPGLVIVEQFF

v_gene: TRBV11-3
j_gene: TRBJ1-1
abundance: .
d_gene: .
CDR3nt: TGTGCCAGCAGCTTACAGTGGGGGAAACCCACTGAAGCTTTCTTT
CDR3aa: CASSLQWGKPTEAFF

v_gene: TRBV5-1
j_gene: TRBJ2-3
abundance: many
d_gene: .
CDR3nt: TGCGCCAGCAGCTTGGTGATGGGAGTTGTTCTGAGCACAGATACGCAGTATTTT
CDR3aa: CASSLVMGVVLSTDTQYF

v_gene: TRBV6-5
j_gene: TRBJ1-3
abundance: .
d_gene: .
CDR3nt: TGTGCCAGCAGTTACCATACCGGTGCGGCGAGCTCTGGAAACACCATATATTTT
CDR3aa: CASSYHTGAASSGNTIYF

v_gene: TRBV5-6
j_gene: TRBJ2-1
abundance: many
d_gene: .
CDR3nt: TGTGCCAGCAGTTTAGGGGGTGTAAGCTACAATGAGCAGTTCTTC
CDR3aa: CASSLGGVSYNEQFF

v_gene: TRBV11-2
j_gene: TRBJ1-1
abundance: .
d_gene: .
CDR3nt: TGTGCCAGCACCCTCAGGGGTTCCCAAGCTTTCTTT
CDR3aa: CASTLRGSQAFF

v_gene: TRBV3-1
j_gene: TRBJ1-1
abundance: many
d_gene: .
CDR3nt: TGTGCCAGCACCGGGACGGGGGGCACTGAAGCTTTCTTT
CDR3aa: CASTGTGGTEAFF

v_gene: TRBV3-1
j_gene: TRBJ1-2
abundance: .
d_gene: .
CDR3nt: TGTGCCAGCAGCCAAGGCACCGTCGCTAACTATGGCTACACCTTC
CDR3aa: CASSQGTVANYGYTF

v_gene: TRBV12-3/TRBV12-4
j_gene: TRBJ2-4
abundance: few
d_gene: .
CDR3nt: TGTGCCAGCAGTTGGTCCCCCCTCGGGTCCAAAAACATTCAGTACTTC
CDR3aa: CASSWSPLGSKNIQYF

v_gene: TRBV24-1
j_gene: TRBJ2-3
abundance: many
d_gene: .
CDR3nt: TGTGCCACCAGTGGGAGCGTGCATCTTGATACGCAGTATTTT
CDR3aa: CATSGSVHLDTQYF

v_gene: TRBV25-1
j_gene: TRBJ2-1
abundance: many
d_gene: .
CDR3nt: TGTGCCAGCAGTGTACCCCACGACCTCTCCCCCTACAATGAGCAGTTCTTC
CDR3aa: CASSVPHDLSPYNEQFF

v_gene: TRBV11-3
j_gene: TRBJ2-1
abundance: many
d_gene: .
CDR3nt: TGTGCCAGCAGCTTTAACGACAATGAGCAGTTCTTC
CDR3aa: CASSFNDNEQFF

v_gene: TRBV18
j_gene: TRBJ1-2
abundance: few
d_gene: TRBD1
CDR3nt: TGTGCCAGCTCACCACCAGGGGACAGGAGCCTCTATGGCTACACCTTC
CDR3aa: CASSPPGDRSLYGYTF

v_gene: TRBV24-1
j_gene: TRBJ2-7
abundance: many
d_gene: .
CDR3nt: TGTGCCACCAGTGATATAGGGGAGGGACAGAGGCTGAACCAGCAGTACTTC
CDR3aa: CATSDIGEGQRLNQQYF

v_gene: TRBV27
j_gene: TRBJ2-6
abundance: many
d_gene: .
CDR3nt: TGTGCCAGCAGTTTAGGGACCTATGGGGCCAACGTCCTGACTTTC
CDR3aa: CASSLGTYGANVLTF

v_gene: TRBV10-3
j_gene: TRBJ2-5
abundance: many
d_gene: TRBD2
CDR3nt: TGTGCCATCAGTGAAAGAGCGGGAGAGATGGAGACCCAGTACTTC
CDR3aa: CAISERAGEMETQYF

v_gene: TRBV3-1
j_gene: TRBJ1-1
abundance: many
d_gene: .
CDR3nt: TGTGCCAGCAGCCAAGCCAACAAGAACACTGAAGCTTTCTTT
CDR3aa: CASSQANKNTEAFF

v_gene: TRBV20-1
j_gene: TRBJ2-7
abundance: few
d_gene: .
CDR3nt: TGCAGTGCTAGAGGCTCCCAAACTAGAGACGAGCAGTACTTC
CDR3aa: CSARGSQTRDEQYF

v_gene: TRBV7-9
j_gene: TRBJ2-2
abundance: .
d_gene: TRBD2
CDR3nt: TGTGCCAGCAGCTCTCCATCCGGGACTAGCGGGAGAAGGAACACCGGGGAGCTGTTTTTT
CDR3aa: CASSSPSGTSGRRNTGELFF

v_gene: TRBV19
j_gene: TRBJ2-1
abundance: few
d_gene: .
CDR3nt: TGTGCCAGTAATCCCCAACAGGGAGTAATGTACAATGAGCAGTTCTTC
CDR3aa: CASNPQQGVMYNEQFF

v_gene: TRBV25-1
j_gene: TRBJ2-3
abundance: few
d_gene: .
CDR3nt: TGTGCCAGCAGGGCCCCTTCAGATACGCAGTATTTT
CDR3aa: CASRAPSDTQYF

v_gene: TRBV12-3/TRBV12-4
j_gene: TRBJ1-2
abundance: many
d_gene: .
CDR3nt: TGTGCCAGCATCCCCACTGGGGAGCAGGGCTACACCTTC
CDR3aa: CASIPTGEQGYTF

v_gene: TRBV14
j_gene: TRBJ2-1
abundance: many
d_gene: .
CDR3nt: TGTGCCAGCAGCCCTAACAGGGTTTACAATGAGCAGTTCTTC
CDR3aa: CASSPNRVYNEQFF

v_gene: TRBV13
j_gene: TRBJ2-5
abundance: .
d_gene: .
CDR3nt: TGTGCCAGCAGCTTATTTATGGGCCGGGGGCAAGAGACCCAGTACTTC
CDR3aa: CASSLFMGRGQETQYF

v_gene: TRBV6-1
j_gene: TRBJ2-3
abundance: many
d_gene: TRBD2
CDR3nt: TGTGCCAGCAGTCGGGGATCGGTAGCGGGAGATGCAGATACGCAGTATTTT
CDR3aa: CASSRGSVAGDADTQYF

v_gene: TRBV12-5
j_gene: TRBJ2-1
abundance: many
d_gene: TRBD1
CDR3nt: TGTGCTAGTGGTTTCATTCTCCGGGACAGGGTCTACAATGAGCAGTTCTTC
CDR3aa: CASGFILRDRVYNEQFF

v_gene: TRBV29-1
j_gene: TRBJ1-1
abundance: few
d_gene: .
CDR3nt: TGCAGCGCCCGAGGGGCAGGGAGGGGCACTGAAGCTTTCTTT
CDR3aa: CSARGAGRGTEAFF

v_gene: TRBV20-1
j_gene: TRBJ1-1
abundance: many
d_gene: TRBD1
CDR3nt: TGCAGTGCTAGACCGGGACAGGTGAACACTGAAGCTTTCTTT
CDR3aa: CSARPGQVNTEAFF

v_gene: TRBV5-1
j_gene: TRBJ2-5
abundance: .
d_gene: TRBD1
CDR3nt: TGCGCCAGCAGCGTGGACAGGCATCAAGAGACCCAGTACTTC
CDR3aa: CASSVDRHQETQYF

v_gene: TRBV7-8
j_gene: TRBJ2-1
abundance: many
d_gene: TRBD2
CDR3nt: TGTGCCAGCAGCTTACTACATCTGACTAGCGGGGTGATCAATGAGCAGTTCTTC
CDR3aa: CASSLLHLTSGVINEQFF

v_gene: TRBV7-9
j_gene: TRBJ1-3
abundance: .
d_gene: .
CDR3nt: TGTGCCAGCCGCTCAGGGCCCTCTGGAAACACCATATATTTT
CDR3aa: CASRSGPSGNTIYF

v_gene: TRBV12-3/TRBV12-4
j_gene: TRBJ1-2
abundance: many
d_gene: TRBD1
CDR3nt: TGTGCCAGCAGCATGACAGGGATGAACTATGGCTACACCTTC
CDR3aa: CASSMTGMNYGYTF

v_gene: TRBV30
j_gene: TRBJ2-1
abundance: many
d_gene: .
CDR3nt: TGTGCCTGGAGTCTGTCGGGATCTAGCTCCTACAATGAGCAGTTCTTC
CDR3aa: CAWSLSGSSSYNEQFF

v_gene: TRBV5-1
j_gene: TRBJ2-1
abundance: few
d_gene: TRBD2
CDR3nt: TGCGCCAGCAGCTTATTAGCGGGAGAGGTGTTCTTC
CDR3aa: CASSLLAGEVFF

v_gene: TRBV14
j_gene: TRBJ2-1
abundance: many
d_gene: TRBD2
CDR3nt: TGTGCCAGCAGCCGCTTCGGGACTAGCGGGAGCTCTGAGCAGTTCTTC
CDR3aa: CASSRFGTSGSSEQFF

v_gene: TRBV30
j_gene: TRBJ1-1
abundance: .
d_gene: .
CDR3nt: TGTGCCTGGAGTGCCGAGACAGGGAACACTGAAGCTTTCTTT
CDR3aa: CAWSAETGNTEAFF

v_gene: TRBV9
j_gene: TRBJ2-1
abundance: .
d_gene: TRBD2
CDR3nt: TGTGCCAGCACCATAACAGGACTAGCGGGAGAGGAGCAGTTCTTC
CDR3aa: CASTITGLAGEEQFF

v_gene: TRBV12-3/TRBV12-4
j_gene: TRBJ2-2
abundance: many
d_gene: TRBD1
CDR3nt: TGTGCCAGCAGCACAATGCGGTGGGACAGCTTTGCGAACACCGGGGAGCTGTTTTTT
CDR3aa: CASSTMRWDSFANTGELFF

v_gene: TRBV30
j_gene: TRBJ2-1
abundance: .
d_gene: TRBD2
CDR3nt: TGTGCCTGGGCGAGACTAGCGGCAGACTATGAGCAGTTCTTC
CDR3aa: CAWARLAADYEQFF

v_gene: TRBV12-3/TRBV12-4
j_gene: TRBJ1-1
abundance: many
d_gene: TRBD1
CDR3nt: TGTGCCAGCAACCCAGGGGGCGGGAACACTGAAGCTTTCTTT
CDR3aa: CASNPGGGNTEAFF

v_gene: TRBV29-1
j_gene: TRBJ1-1
abundance: few
d_gene: .
CDR3nt: TGCAGCGTTAGGCAGAACACTGAAGCTTTCTTT
CDR3aa: CSVRQNTEAFF

v_gene: TRBV19
j_gene: TRBJ1-5
abundance: few
d_gene: TRBD1
CDR3nt: TGTGCCTCCCATCGGAACCCGGGGACAGCTAATCAGCCCCAGCATTTT
CDR3aa: CASHRNPGTANQPQHF

v_gene: TRBV20-1
j_gene: TRBJ2-2
abundance: many
d_gene: TRBD1
CDR3nt: TGCAGTGCTAGGGGCCGACAGGGTGGAAACACCGGGGAGCTGTTTTTT
CDR3aa: CSARGRQGGNTGELFF

v_gene: TRBV24-1
j_gene: TRBJ1-5
abundance: many
d_gene: TRBD1
CDR3nt: TGTGCCACCAGTGAGACAGGGGGCAATCAGCCCCAGCATTTT
CDR3aa: CATSETGGNQPQHF

v_gene: TRBV27
j_gene: TRBJ1-5
abundance: many
d_gene: TRBD1
CDR3nt: TGTGCCAGCAGCCTAAGGACAGGGAGGGATCAGCCCCAGCATTTT
CDR3aa: CASSLRTGRDQPQHF